The 29 T cell receptor beta chains presented below share a single source sample, sequenced in a study of blood T cell repertoires in COVID-19. This table comes from immunoSEQ multiplex PCR, and its TCRdb copy is limited to in-frame clones, with some not included. The data hold roughly 160,000 clones, with around 80% observed a single time. Sequencing used PBMCs or T cells enriched from blood (not recorded which). These receptors were taken from a man aged 50 to 60 who had recovered from COVID-19.

The rearrangement joins TRBV5-1 to TRBJ1-2; 7 positions match TRBD1. CDR1 is SGHRS, CDR2 YFSETQ, per germline. This CDR3 contains 15 residues. V was pared by 0 bases and J by 1 base, with 3 bases of the junction left unmatched. DNA of the CDR3: TGCGCCAGCAGCTTGGCAGGGGGGCTTAACTATGGCTACACCTTC. It codes for CASSLAGGLNYGYTF.

V is TRBV3-1 (or the pseudogene TRBV3-2) and J is TRBJ1-2; D gene unclear. V was shortened by 0 bases and J by 6 bases, with 11 bases between the two germline ends. Germline loops: CDR1 LGHDT, CDR2 YNNKEL (reference sequence). The CDR3 runs 14 residues. The CDR3 nucleotides are TGTGCCAGCAGCCAAGAGGGTAGGAGTGATGGCTACACCTTC. It is translated as CASSQEGRSDGYTF.

The CDR3 region is CASSSGVPTEAFF. The DNA for the CDR3 is TGTGCCAGCAGCTCCGGGGTGCCCACTGAAGCTTTCTTT. The chain is built from TRBV5-5 and TRBJ1-1; no definite D call. The CDR3 has 13 amino acids. Germline V gene lookup returns CDR1 SGHKS and CDR2 YYEKEE (reference sequence). V was shortened by 3 bases and J by 4 bases, with 10 bases between the two germline ends.

This chain uses TRBV3-1 (or the pseudogene TRBV3-2) with TRBJ2-3; 8 bases match TRBD2. The CDR3 extends over 15 amino acids. Germline CDR1 and CDR2: LGHDT and YNNKEL (reference sequence). After removal of 4 bases from V and 4 bases from J, the junction contained 7 bases not matched to a gene. The chain's CDR3 is CASSLQSGGADTQYF. As DNA, the CDR3 is TGTGCCAGCAGCCTACAGAGCGGGGGCGCAGATACGCAGTATTTT.

This clone was seen more than once but under ten times. The J gene is TRBJ1-3, the V gene TRBV7-8, with D tentatively TRBD1 (5 bases). This CDR3 is built from 15 residues. Germline V CDR1 and CDR2: SGHVS, FQNEAQ. V lost 3 bases and J 3 bases, leaving 12 bases between the germline ends. CDR3 residues: CASSFQGGGGNTIYF. For the CDR3, the DNA is TGTGCCAGCAGCTTCCAGGGAGGTGGTGGAAACACCATATATTTT.

This clone was observed a single time. This chain connects TRBV6-7 to TRBJ1-2; TRBD1 might be the D (6 bases). TRBV6-7 is an ORF, with its function uncertain. CDR3 size: 13 residues. V lost 7 bases and J 3 bases, leaving 12 bases between the germline ends. The CDR3 region is CASKQGGDYGYTF. The CDR3 DNA sequence: TGTGCCAGCAAACAGGGAGGGGACTATGGCTACACCTTC.

The chain is built from TRBV6-5 and TRBJ1-6; 7 bases line up with TRBD1. Germline trimming cut 0 bases from V and 8 bases from J; bases unmatched to any gene: 7. The germline V gene encodes CDR1 MNHEY and CDR2 SVGAGI. The CDR3 runs to 16 residues. CDR3 amino acids: CASSYSPGQRHSPLHF. CDR3 nucleotide sequence: TGTGCCAGCAGTTACTCGCCGGGACAGAGGCATTCACCCCTCCACTTT.

Comments on this clone: Other nucleotide sequences from this sample produce the same CDR3. The genes are TRBV19 and TRBJ1-1, with 7 positions matching TRBD1. The germline CDR1 and CDR2 sequences are LNHDA and SQIVND (reference sequence). The CDR3 runs to 13 residues. Trimming removed 6 bases from V and 1 base from J; junction bases left unmatched: 2. The CDR3 sequence is CASSRTGNTEAFF. In DNA form, the CDR3 reads TGTGCCAGTAGCAGGACAGGGAACACTGAAGCTTTCTTT.

This clone was counted once. This chain connects TRBV9 to TRBJ2-3, with 8 bases lining up with TRBD1. CDR1 SGDLS and CDR2 YYNGEE come from the germline V gene. With 3 bases clipped from V and 5 bases from J, the junction kept 5 bases outside the gene matches. This CDR3 has 14 amino acids. The CDR3 protein is CASSADRVRDTQYF. The CDR3 coding sequence is TGTGCCAGCAGCGCGGACAGGGTGAGAGATACGCAGTATTTT. Complete variable domain (other parts from reference TRBV9 and TRBJ2-3): DSGVTQTPKHLITATGQRVTLRCSPRSGDLSVYWYQQSLDQGLQFLIQYYNGEERAKGNILERFSAQQFPDLHSELNLSSLELGDSALYFCASSADRVRDTQYFGPGTRLTVL.

This sequence joins TRBV6-5 and TRBJ1-5, with a possible D match to TRBD1 (5 bases). The CDR3 consists of 15 residues. V lost 6 bases, J lost 0 bases, and 12 bases lay in between. CDR1 and CDR2 (germline): MNHEY, SVGAGI. The CDR3 loop is CASSKTGSSNQPQHF. The CDR3 DNA reads as TGTGCCAGCAGCAAAACAGGTTCTAGCAATCAGCCCCAGCATTTT.

The chain combines TRBV7-2 with TRBJ1-2, with D perhaps TRBD1 (6 bases). This CDR3 is built from 18 residues. CDR1 SGHTA and CDR2 FQGNSA come from the germline V gene. The V end was cut by 3 bases, the J end by 8 bases, with 28 bases between. CDR3 sequence: CASSLGASGANSPGGYTF. The CDR3 DNA sequence: TGTGCCAGCAGCTTGGGAGCGTCAGGGGCTAACTCTCCGGGAGGCTACACCTTC.

The chain has TRBV18 and TRBJ2-5; perhaps TRBD2 as D (5 bases). Germline-derived CDR1 and CDR2 are KGHSH and LQKENI. V was clipped by 0 bases and J by 12 bases, with 17 bases between them. The CDR3 length is 14 residues. CDR3 loop: CASSPPSSHGEKYF. In nucleotides, the CDR3 is TGTGCCAGCTCACCACCATCTAGCCATGGGGAGAAGTACTTC.

V is TRBV18 and J is TRBJ1-3, with 7 bases aligning to TRBD1. CDR1 is KGHSH, CDR2 LQKENI, per germline. J lost 5 bases, V lost 5 bases, and 6 bases had no gene match. CDR3 length: 14 residues. The CDR3, as DNA: TGTGCCAGCTCATCGGGACAGATAAGAAACACCATATATTTT. Protein product: CASSSGQIRNTIYF.

In its sample, this clone was seen once. CDR3 region: CASSPGQGSEKLFF. Here the CDR3 DNA reads TGTGCCAGCAGCCCGGGACAGGGTAGTGAAAAACTGTTTTTT. This chain uses TRBV4-2 with TRBJ1-4; 9 bases match TRBD1. This CDR3 comprises 14 residues. CDR1 LGHNA and CDR2 YNFKEQ come from the germline V gene. The V gene end was trimmed by 4 bases and the J gene end by 7 bases; junction bases not matched to a gene: 4.

The V and J genes are TRBV4-2 and TRBJ2-1, with TRBD2 as a possible D gene (7 bases). This CDR3 contains 16 residues. V was pared by 5 bases and J by 8 bases, with 22 bases between. Germline V gene data show CDR1 as LGHNA and CDR2 as YNFKEQ. The CDR3 reads CASSGVGGGTGDEQFF. CDR3 nucleotide sequence: TGTGCCAGCAGCGGCGTCGGCGGGGGCACGGGGGATGAGCAGTTCTTC.

The chain recombines TRBV29-1 with TRBJ1-1, with 7 bases lining up with TRBD1. CDR1 and CDR2 from the germline V gene are SQVTM and ANQGSEA. The CDR3 runs 13 residues. Losses at the gene ends were 0 bases for V and 14 bases for J; bases not matched to a gene: 12. CDR3 nucleotide sequence: TGCAGCGTTGAAGATGGTCGACAGGGTGAGGTCTTCTTT. Amino acids: CSVEDGRQGEVFF.

The chain is built from TRBV2 and TRBJ2-1; possible D gene TRBD1, 6 bases. V dropped 4 bases and J dropped 15 bases, with 13 bases sitting between them. From germline, CDR1 is SNHLY and CDR2 FYNNEI. The CDR3 spans 11 residues. The CDR3 bases are TGTGCCAGCAGTGTAGGGGGTGCACGGTTCTTC. It specifies CASSVGGARFF.

The rearrangement uses TRBV7-9 and TRBJ1-6; D is unclear. The germline V gene has CDR1 SEHNR and CDR2 FQNEAQ (reference sequence). The CDR3 extends over 15 amino acids. V was trimmed by 1 base and J by 9 bases, leaving 13 bases between them. CDR3 sequence (DNA): TGTGCCAGCAGCTTAGGAGAGGGTGACACTTCACCCCTCCACTTT. Its protein product is CASSLGEGDTSPLHF.

The V call is TRBV27, the J call TRBJ1-5; no clear D gene. Germline CDR1 is MNHEY and CDR2 is SMNVEV (reference sequence). V was clipped by 0 bases and J by 1 base, with 7 bases between them. The CDR3 has 15 residues. The CDR3 DNA reads TGTGCCAGCAGTTTATCGACTGGCAGCAATCAGCCCCAGCATTTT. As protein: CASSLSTGSNQPQHF.

The rearrangement joins TRBV3-1 (or the pseudogene TRBV3-2) to TRBJ2-5, with D possibly matching TRBD1 (6 bases). The CDR3 is made up of 17 amino acids. Germline CDR1 LGHDT, CDR2 YNNKEL (reference sequence). V lost 1 base and J 7 bases, leaving 22 bases between the germline ends. This CDR3 is CASSQGPTGIRWGTQYF. The CDR3 region has the DNA TGTGCCAGCAGCCAAGGGCCTACAGGGATCCGTTGGGGGACCCAGTACTTC.

J is TRBJ2-2 and V is TRBV5-5; maybe TRBD2 (6 bases). CDR3 length: 15 amino acids. Germline-derived CDR1 and CDR2 are SGHKS and YYEKEE (reference sequence). The germline V and J ends were trimmed by 3 bases and 6 bases, with 15 bases remaining between them. CDR3 nucleotide sequence: TGTGCCAGCAGCTCCGGGACTGTCCTTCCCGGGGAGCTGTTTTTT. It codes for CASSSGTVLPGELFF.

The gene calls are TRBV2 and TRBJ2-1; the match to TRBD2 covers 8 bases. With 8 bases clipped from V and 7 bases from J, the junction kept 13 bases outside the gene matches. Germline V lookup: CDR1 SNHLY, CDR2 FYNNEI. This CDR3 has 15 residues. Here the CDR3 reads CASAGTGGMENEQFF. DNA of the CDR3: TGTGCCAGCGCGGGGACGGGGGGGATGGAGAATGAGCAGTTCTTC.

The V gene is TRBV12-3 or TRBV12-4, the J gene TRBJ1-3, with D maybe TRBD1 (5 bases). The CDR3 sequence is 13 residues long. V was pared by 3 bases and J by 4 bases, with 7 bases between. The CDR3 nucleotides are TGTGCCAGCAGTTTGGCAGGGGGAAACACCATATATTTT. It codes for CASSLAGGNTIYF.

This chain connects TRBV10-3 to TRBJ1-2, with D uncertain. Germline CDR1 and CDR2: ENHRY and SYGVKD. CDR3 length: 14 residues. Trimming stripped 0 bases from V and 8 bases from J, with 13 bases between. The CDR3 sequence: CAISESERTGGYTF. The CDR3 coding sequence is TGTGCCATCAGTGAGTCCGAAAGGACGGGGGGCTACACCTTC.

J is TRBJ2-2 and V is TRBV5-6, with TRBD2 identical over 8 bases. The V and J ends lost 2 bases and 6 bases, in that order; junction bases with no gene match: 6. The CDR3 spans 15 residues. CDR1 and CDR2 from the germline V gene are SGHDT and YYEEEE. The CDR3: CASSFDTGLAGELFF. Here the CDR3 DNA reads TGTGCCAGCAGCTTCGATACGGGACTAGCCGGGGAGCTGTTTTTT.

The chain uses TRBV6-1 and TRBJ1-2; possible D gene TRBD1, 6 bases. The CDR3 totals 16 residues. Germline assignment: CDR1 MNHNS and CDR2 SASEGT. Trimming removed 3 bases from V and 8 bases from J, with 22 bases in between. CDR3: CASSDRPPRGWWGYTF. In DNA form, the CDR3 reads TGTGCCAGCAGTGACAGACCACCTAGGGGGTGGTGGGGCTACACCTTC.

The chain uses TRBV6-5 and TRBJ2-7, with a weak D call TRBD2 (5 bases). With 7 bases removed from V and 3 bases from J, the gap between germline ends came to 10 bases. Germline CDR1 is MNHEY and CDR2 is SVGAGI. The CDR3 is 12 residues long. The DNA for the CDR3 is TGTGCCAGCACCAGAGGGCTCTACGAGCAGTACTTC. It specifies CASTRGLYEQYF.

J is TRBJ1-3 and V is TRBV12-3 or TRBV12-4; D call uncertain. The CDR3 spans 13 residues. Trimming stripped 0 bases from V and 8 bases from J, with 8 bases between. DNA of the CDR3: TGTGCCAGCAGTTTAGCGGGAGGATACACCATATATTTT. As protein: CASSLAGGYTIYF.

The genes are TRBV11-2 and TRBJ2-7; 7 nucleotides line up with TRBD1. The germline V gene encodes CDR1 SGHAT and CDR2 FQNNGV. This CDR3 comprises 13 residues. The junction had 12 bases not matched to a gene; V was cut back by 11 bases and J by 5 bases. In DNA form, the CDR3 reads TGTGCCTGCCAACAGGGGTGGTCCCACGAGCAGTACTTC. Protein product: CACQQGWSHEQYF.